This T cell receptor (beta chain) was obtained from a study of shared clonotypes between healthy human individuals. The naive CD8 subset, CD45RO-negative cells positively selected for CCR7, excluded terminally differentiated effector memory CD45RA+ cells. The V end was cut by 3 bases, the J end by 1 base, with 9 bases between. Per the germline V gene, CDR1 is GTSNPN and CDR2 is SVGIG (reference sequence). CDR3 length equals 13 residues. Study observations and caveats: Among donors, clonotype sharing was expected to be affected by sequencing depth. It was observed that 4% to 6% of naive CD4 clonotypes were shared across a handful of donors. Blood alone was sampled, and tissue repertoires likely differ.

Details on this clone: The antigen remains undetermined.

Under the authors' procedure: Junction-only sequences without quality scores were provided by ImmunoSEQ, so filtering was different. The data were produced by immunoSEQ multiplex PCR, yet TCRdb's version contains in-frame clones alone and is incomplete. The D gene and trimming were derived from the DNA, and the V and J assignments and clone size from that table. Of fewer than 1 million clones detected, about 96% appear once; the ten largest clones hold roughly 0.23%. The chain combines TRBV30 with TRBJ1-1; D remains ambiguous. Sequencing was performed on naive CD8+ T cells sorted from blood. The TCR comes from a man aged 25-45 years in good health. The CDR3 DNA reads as TGTGCCTGGAGATCTCCAAGGAACACTGAAGCTTTCTTT. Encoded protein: CAWRSPRNTEAFF.